These 20 T cell receptor beta chains share one sample of origin, sequenced in a study of human T cells and chemical hapten exposure. Described time point: patch test 3, about 24 weeks after DPC sensitization. Described treatment: therapeutic diphenylcyclopropenone sensitization with weekly scalp DPC. TCRdb independently ran MiXCR on the RACE reads; one entry per CDR3 protein. Of 190,000 or so distinct CDR3 sequences in the sample, roughly a quarter were seen once. This sample comprised whole blood, obtained in connection with sensitization to the hapten diphenylcyclopropenone (DPC). The receptors originated from a middle-aged woman with alopecia areata. Some clones in this sample may be carry-over from other donors' samples.

This clonotype was detected a few times. V is TRBV29-1 and J is TRBJ2-1; no reliable D call. Germline V gene lookup returns CDR1 SQVTM and CDR2 ANQGSEA. Deletions cut 1 base from V and 6 bases from J, with 7 bases between. This CDR3 is built from 12 residues. The CDR3 DNA follows: TGCAGCGTTGAAGCAAATTCCAATGAGCAGTTCTTC. Its translation: CSVEANSNEQFF.

This clonotype was seen a handful of times. This sequence joins TRBV10-1 and TRBJ1-1; 8 bases align to TRBD1. The CDR3 is made up of 14 amino acids. V lost 8 bases to trimming and J lost 4 bases; unmatched junction nucleotides: 9. Germline V lookup: CDR1 WNHNN, CDR2 SYGVQD (reference sequence). CDR3 bases: TGCGCCAGCGGATGGACAGGGAACGGCACTGAAGCTTTCTTT. The encoded protein is CASGWTGNGTEAFF.

This clonotype was found many times. The chain combines TRBV28 with TRBJ2-1; no firm D call. Between the trimmed V and J ends, which lost 5 bases and 9 bases, there was a span of 8 bases. This CDR3 region has 11 residues. Germline V gene lookup returns CDR1 MDHEN and CDR2 SYDVKM. The CDR3 coding sequence is TGTGCCAGCAGTCTTCTATCTGAGCAGTTCTTC. This sequence encodes CASSLLSEQFF.

This clonotype was picked up a small number of times. V and J are TRBV27 and TRBJ2-7; no clear D. In germline, CDR1 is MNHEY, CDR2 SMNVEV (reference sequence). V lost 2 bases and J lost 5, with 16 bases in between. The CDR3 totals 15 residues. CDR3 DNA sequence: TGTGCCAGCAGTTTAGCTACGGGTACGATCAACGAGCAGTACTTC. As protein: CASSLATGTINEQYF.

J is TRBJ2-7 and V is TRBV5-5, with D perhaps TRBD1 (5 bases). Trimming removed 1 base at V and 7 bases at J, with 12 bases between. The CDR3 is 13 amino acids. The germline CDR1 and CDR2 sequences are SGHKS and YYEKEE (reference sequence). The CDR3 DNA follows: TGTGCCAGCAGCTTGTATGGGGCCCAAGAGCAGTACTTC. This codes for CASSLYGAQEQYF.

The rearrangement links TRBV20-1 to TRBJ2-7; D gene uncertain. Looked up from germline, CDR1 is DFQATT and CDR2 is SNEGSKA (reference sequence). The CDR3 extends over 12 amino acids. Trimming removed 3 bases at V and 2 bases at J, with 8 bases between. The CDR3 nucleotides read TGCAGTGCTAGTGGCGAAACCTACGAGCAGTACTTC. Translated: CSASGETYEQYF.

In its sample, this clonotype was seen a few times. CDR3 sequence reads: CAISESPGQRASEQYF. CDR3 nucleotides: TGTGCCATCAGTGAGTCACCGGGACAGAGGGCCTCCGAGCAGTACTTC. The chain joins TRBV10-3 to TRBJ2-7; 7 nucleotides agree with TRBD1. Germline CDR1 is ENHRY and CDR2 is SYGVKD. The CDR3 sequence is 16 residues long. The J segment lost 6 bases and the V segment lost 0 bases, leaving 11 bases of the junction unmatched.

This clonotype was detected a few times. The chain joins TRBV9 to TRBJ2-1; D unresolved. Looked up from germline, CDR1 is SGDLS and CDR2 is YYNGEE. CDR3 length: 14 amino acids. The V and J ends lost 4 bases and 6 bases respectively, with 14 bases between them. This CDR3 reads CASSTLSLGNEQFF. The CDR3 DNA sequence: TGTGCCAGCAGCACCCTCAGTCTGGGCAATGAGCAGTTCTTC.

CDR3 sequence: CASSWTDSTDTQYF. CDR3 nucleotide sequence: TGCGCCAGCAGCTGGACGGACAGCACAGATACGCAGTATTTT. This chain connects TRBV5-1 to TRBJ2-3; D ambiguous. V lost 3 bases and J lost 0, with 8 bases in between. Germline V gene data show CDR1 as SGHRS and CDR2 as YFSETQ. The CDR3 spans 14 residues.

This clonotype was seen more than once but under ten times. The J gene is TRBJ1-1, the V gene TRBV6-5; possibly TRBD1 for D (6 bases). Trimming stripped 5 bases from V and 5 bases from J, with 15 bases between. Per the germline V gene, CDR1 is MNHEY and CDR2 is SVGAGI. There are 14 residues in the CDR3. The CDR3 reads CASSPRGKGTEAFF. In DNA form, the CDR3 reads TGTGCCAGCAGTCCCAGGGGTAAGGGGACTGAAGCTTTCTTT.

The chain couples TRBV6-5 to TRBJ2-5, with 16 bases aligning to TRBD2. The CDR3 runs to 18 residues. Germline assignment: CDR1 MNHEY and CDR2 SVGAGI. Trimming cost V 2 bases and J 3 bases; bases outside gene matches: 6. CDR3 nucleotide sequence: TGTGCCAGCAGTTACGGAGGGACTAGCGGGAGGGTGAAAGAGACCCAGTACTTC. Its translation is CASSYGGTSGRVKETQYF.

This clonotype was picked up a small number of times. The V and J genes are TRBV10-3 and TRBJ1-5; tentative D call: TRBD1 (6 bases). V lost 8 bases to trimming and J lost 7 bases, with 12 bases between them. The CDR3 extends over 12 amino acids. CDR1 ENHRY and CDR2 SYGVKD come from the germline V gene. The CDR3 here is CAIGGAGQPQHF. The CDR3 coding sequence is TGTGCCATCGGGGGGGCAGGGCAGCCCCAGCATTTT.

This clonotype was detected a few times. This chain uses TRBV29-1 with TRBJ2-7, with TRBD1 matching 7 bases. The germline V gene has CDR1 SQVTM and CDR2 ANQGSEA. This CDR3 region has 15 residues. V lost 5 bases and J lost 1; bases outside the gene matches: 11. CDR3 sequence (DNA): TGCAGCGTTTTCTCCGGGACAGCGTATTCCTACGAGCAGTACTTC. Amino acids: CSVFSGTAYSYEQYF.

This clonotype was observed a handful of times. The chain has TRBV20-1 and TRBJ2-3; TRBD2 matches at 13 bases. The CDR3 length is 16 residues. Trimming at V came to 2 bases and at J to 4 bases, leaving 6 bases not matched to a gene. Per germline, CDR1 DFQATT and CDR2 SNEGSKA (reference sequence). CDR3 in DNA: TGCAGTGCTAGAAGTACTAGCGGGAGGGGCTCAGATACGCAGTATTTT. Its protein is CSARSTSGRGSDTQYF.

This clonotype was seen more than once but under ten times. The chain carries TRBV6-2 or TRBV6-3 and TRBJ2-1, with D hard to call. Germline V gene data show CDR1 as MNHEY and CDR2 as SVGEGT. V was pared by 6 bases and J by 12 bases, with 15 bases between. The CDR3 runs to 12 residues. CDR3 in DNA: TGTGCCAGCAGCTTACTCTACCGAGCGCAGTTCTTC. As protein: CASSLLYRAQFF.

There are a few counts of this clonotype. The gene calls are TRBV7-9 and TRBJ2-5, with 7 bases that match TRBD2. The J segment lost 4 bases and the V segment lost 1 base, leaving 3 bases of the junction unmatched. CDR1 is SEHNR and CDR2 is FQNEAQ in the germline V gene (reference sequence). CDR3 length: 14 amino acids. The CDR3 region is CASSLVGGRETQYF. In DNA form, the CDR3 reads TGTGCCAGCAGCTTAGTGGGCGGGAGAGAGACCCAGTACTTC.

The chain employs TRBV5-1 and TRBJ2-3; D is ambiguous. The CDR3 is 14 amino acids. The V gene's germline CDR1 is SGHRS and CDR2 YFSETQ. Trimming removed 8 bases from V and 2 bases from J, with 15 bases in between. As DNA, the CDR3 is TGCGCCAGTACGACAACCACCCCCACAGATACGCAGTATTTT. Protein product: CASTTTTPTDTQYF.

Points on this clonotype: Sequence at one end of the junction differs from germline and may be a read error. The CDR3 DNA reads as TGTGCCAGCAGGTCCCGGAACCCTGAAGCTTTCTTT. It translates to CASRSRNPEAFF. This chain links TRBV6-5 with TRBJ1-1; D is uncertain. In germline, CDR1 is MNHEY, CDR2 SVGAGI. This CDR3 has 12 residues.

The rearrangement joins TRBV29-1 to TRBJ2-7; D not certain. V dropped 0 bases and J dropped 1 base, with 4 bases sitting between them. Per germline, CDR1 SQVTM and CDR2 ANQGSEA. CDR3 length: 12 residues. Written as DNA, the CDR3 is TGCAGCGTTGAAGATATGTCCTACGAGCAGTACTTC. It is translated as CSVEDMSYEQYF.

The chain is built from TRBV20-1 and TRBJ2-5; D perhaps matches TRBD2 (5 bases). The CDR3 extends over 12 amino acids. V shed 3 bases and J shed 3 bases, with 8 bases lying between them. Germline CDR1 DFQATT, CDR2 SNEGSKA (reference sequence). CDR3 sequence: CSASSGEETQYF. The CDR3 region has the DNA TGCAGTGCTAGCTCCGGGGAAGAGACCCAGTACTTC.